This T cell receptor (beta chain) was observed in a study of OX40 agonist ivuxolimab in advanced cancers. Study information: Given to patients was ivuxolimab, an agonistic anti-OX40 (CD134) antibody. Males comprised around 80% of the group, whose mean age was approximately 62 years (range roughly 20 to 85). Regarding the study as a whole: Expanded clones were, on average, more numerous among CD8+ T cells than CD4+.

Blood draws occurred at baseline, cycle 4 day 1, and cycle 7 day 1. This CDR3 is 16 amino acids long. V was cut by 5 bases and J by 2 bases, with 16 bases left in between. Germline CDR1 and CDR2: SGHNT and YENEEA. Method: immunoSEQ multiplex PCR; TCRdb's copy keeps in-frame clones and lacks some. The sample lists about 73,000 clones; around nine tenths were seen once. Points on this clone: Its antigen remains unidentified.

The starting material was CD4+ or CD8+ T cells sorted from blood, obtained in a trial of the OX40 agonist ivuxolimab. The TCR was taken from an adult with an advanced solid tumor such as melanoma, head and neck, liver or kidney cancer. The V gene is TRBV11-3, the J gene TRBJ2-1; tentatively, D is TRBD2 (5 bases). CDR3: CASSPGGLLPYNEQFF. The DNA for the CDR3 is TGTGCCAGCAGCCCCGGAGGTCTCCTACCCTACAATGAGCAGTTCTTC.